Given below is one T cell receptor beta chain in context. TCRdb keeps only in-frame clones here, not all; method: immunoSEQ multiplex PCR. The top ten clones hold 10% of a sample with about 400,000 clones, about 86% of them seen once. V lost 8 bases, J lost 0 bases, and 8 bases stayed unmatched. In germline, CDR1 is SGHKS, CDR2 YYEKEE (reference sequence). The CDR3 length is 16 residues. This specimen belongs to a study of blood T cell repertoires in COVID-19. The wider study: Samples representing acute and convalescent COVID-19 were sourced from the United States, Italy and Spain.

Those who participated ranged in age from roughly 18 to 89 years and resided in roughly 26 US areas. Assignments of participants to cohorts depended upon their own reported clinical history. Two negative PCRs, clearance, or symptom resolution characterized the recovered Cohort 3 donors. The chain couples TRBV5-5 to TRBJ1-5; 10 positions match TRBD1. The clonotype was recovered from a woman in her fifties or sixties who had recovered from COVID-19. Sequencing was done on a sample of PBMCs or T cells enriched from blood (not recorded which). CDR3 sequence reads: CASRPGQGYSNQPQHF. In DNA, the CDR3 is TGTGCCAGTCGGCCGGGACAGGGGTATAGCAATCAGCCCCAGCATTTT.